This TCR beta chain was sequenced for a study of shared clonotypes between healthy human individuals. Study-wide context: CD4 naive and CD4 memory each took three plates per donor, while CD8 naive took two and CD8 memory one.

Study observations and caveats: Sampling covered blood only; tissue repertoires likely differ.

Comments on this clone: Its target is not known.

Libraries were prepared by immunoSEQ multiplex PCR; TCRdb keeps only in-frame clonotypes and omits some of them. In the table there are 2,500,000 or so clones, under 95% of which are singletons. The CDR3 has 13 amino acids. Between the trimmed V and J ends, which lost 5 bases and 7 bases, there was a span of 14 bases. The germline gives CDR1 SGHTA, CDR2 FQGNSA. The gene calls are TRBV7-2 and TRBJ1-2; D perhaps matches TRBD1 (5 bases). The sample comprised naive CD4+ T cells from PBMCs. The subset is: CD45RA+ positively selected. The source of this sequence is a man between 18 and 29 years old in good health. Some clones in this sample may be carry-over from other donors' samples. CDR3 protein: CASSLGTAIGYTF. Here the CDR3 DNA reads TGTGCCAGCAGCCTCGGGACGGCAATTGGCTACACCTTC.